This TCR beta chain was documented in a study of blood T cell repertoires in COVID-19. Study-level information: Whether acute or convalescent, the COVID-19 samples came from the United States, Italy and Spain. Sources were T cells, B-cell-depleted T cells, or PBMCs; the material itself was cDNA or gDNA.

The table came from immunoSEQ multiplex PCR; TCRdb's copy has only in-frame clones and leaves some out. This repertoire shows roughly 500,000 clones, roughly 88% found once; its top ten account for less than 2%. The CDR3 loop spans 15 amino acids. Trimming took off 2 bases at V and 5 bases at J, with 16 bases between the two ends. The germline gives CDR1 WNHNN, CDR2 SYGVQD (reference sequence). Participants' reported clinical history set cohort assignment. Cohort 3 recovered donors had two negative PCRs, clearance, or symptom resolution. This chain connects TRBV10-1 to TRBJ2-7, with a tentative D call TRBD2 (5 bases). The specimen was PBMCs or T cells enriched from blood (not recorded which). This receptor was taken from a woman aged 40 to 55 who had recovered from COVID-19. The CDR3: CASSEDFGEWNEQYF. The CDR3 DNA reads TGCGCCAGCAGTGAGGATTTCGGGGAATGGAACGAGCAGTACTTC.